The 3 T cell receptor beta chains listed next were all sequenced from one sample in a study of T cell changes during pregnancy in multiple sclerosis. Assay used: immunoSEQ multiplex PCR; TCRdb lists only in-frame clones, some missing. This sample has roughly 80,000 clones; approximately 92% occur once, and the top ten carry approximately 0.99%. The sample here was peripheral blood, taken in the first trimester of pregnancy. These TCRs come from a female donor with multiple sclerosis, enrolled in a pregnancy study.

This chain links TRBV5-1 with TRBJ2-1, with 14 bases matching TRBD2. J gave up 12 bases and V 4 bases, and 6 bases lay outside the gene matches. Germline-derived CDR1 and CDR2 are SGHRS and YFSETQ. The CDR3 consists of 14 residues. This chain's CDR3 is CASSGSTSGGAQFF. CDR3 sequence (DNA): TGCGCCAGCAGCGGATCGACTAGCGGGGGGGCGCAGTTCTTC.

V and J are TRBV19 and TRBJ1-4; D gene uncertain. The germline CDR1 and CDR2 sequences are LNHDA and SQIVND (reference sequence). Trimming left V 7 bases short and J 6 bases short, with 12 bases between. CDR3 length: 13 residues. This chain's CDR3 is CASTPRRDEKLFF. CDR3 in DNA: TGTGCCAGTACCCCCAGGAGGGATGAAAAACTGTTTTTT.

The V and J genes are TRBV7-6 and TRBJ2-2; 10 nucleotides align to TRBD1. CDR1 and CDR2 (germline): SGHVS, FNYEAQ. V lost 5 bases, J lost 4 bases, and 13 bases stayed unmatched. The CDR3 runs 18 residues. The CDR3 sequence: CASSGPPGQGHFTGELFF. The CDR3 nucleotides are TGTGCCAGCAGCGGCCCTCCGGGACAGGGGCACTTCACCGGGGAGCTGTTTTTT.